This T cell receptor beta chain was sequenced for a study of T cells in Graves' hyperthyroidism and ophthalmopathy. This clonotype was detected many times. Diagnosis rested on symptoms, serum thyroxine and TRAb, thyroid ultrasound, and orbital computed tomography. Regions amplified from RNA transcripts were the TCR beta CDR3 regions. A first-round RT-PCR of the TCR CDR3 used the HTBI primer set. Each CDR3 protein is one row after TCRdb ran MiXCR on the multiplex PCR reads. The sample gives about 640,000 distinct CDR3 sequences, roughly 20% of which show up once; roughly a third is in the top ten. The germline V and J ends were trimmed by 4 bases and 7 bases, with 17 bases remaining between them. This CDR3 contains 15 residues. CDR1 is LGHDT, CDR2 YNNKEL, per germline (reference sequence).

The receptor's source is a man under 40 with Graves' ophthalmopathy. The V gene is TRBV3-1, the J gene TRBJ2-1, with D hard to call. Sequenced input: blood. The CDR3 loop reads CASSLSTLIGNEQFF. Here the CDR3 DNA reads TGTGCCAGCAGCCTCTCCACTCTAATTGGGAATGAGCAGTTCTTC.